The clone carrying this T cell receptor beta chain has more than one count but fewer than ten. The antigen is undetermined. These data are taken from a study of T cell repertoires in cytomegalovirus infection. Study results and caveats: HLA-C-restricted CMV-specific TCR beta clonotypes prevailed in the ex vivo response.

TCRdb reprocessed the reads with MiXCR, giving one entry per CDR3 protein. The profile shows approximately 50,000 distinct CDR3 sequences, 20% to 25% of them singletons. This clonotype was obtained from a human donor in good health (CMV status not recorded). Some clones in this sample may be carry-over from other donors' samples. The sample here was CD8+ T cells from cultured PBMCs, taken from culture after CMV antigen stimulation.

The CDR3 bases are TGTGCCAGCAGCTTCACCCTAGCGGGAGTCAACAATGAGCAGTTCTTC. Translation: CASSFTLAGVNNEQFF. The gene calls are TRBV7-2 and TRBJ2-1; 10 bases line up with TRBD2. From germline, CDR1 is SGHTA and CDR2 FQGNSA. V lost 3 bases, J lost 5 bases, and 7 bases stayed unmatched. The CDR3 covers 16 residues.